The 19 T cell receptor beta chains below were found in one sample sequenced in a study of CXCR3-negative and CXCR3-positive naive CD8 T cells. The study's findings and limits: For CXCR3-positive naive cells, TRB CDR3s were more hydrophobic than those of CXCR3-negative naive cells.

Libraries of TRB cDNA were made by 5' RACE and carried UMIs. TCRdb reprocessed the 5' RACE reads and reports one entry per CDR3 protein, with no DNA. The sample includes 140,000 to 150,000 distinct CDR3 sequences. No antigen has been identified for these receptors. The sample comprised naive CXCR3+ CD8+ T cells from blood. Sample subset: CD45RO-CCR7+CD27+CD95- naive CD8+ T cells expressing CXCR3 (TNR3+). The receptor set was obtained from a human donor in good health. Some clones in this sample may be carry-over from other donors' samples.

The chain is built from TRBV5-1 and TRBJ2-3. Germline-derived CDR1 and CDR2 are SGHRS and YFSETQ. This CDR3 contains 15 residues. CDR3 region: CASSLALGSTDTQYF.

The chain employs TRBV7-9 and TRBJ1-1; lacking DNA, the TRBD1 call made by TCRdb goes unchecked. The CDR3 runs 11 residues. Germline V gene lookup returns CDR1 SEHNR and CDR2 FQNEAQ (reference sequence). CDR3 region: CASSDSTEAFF. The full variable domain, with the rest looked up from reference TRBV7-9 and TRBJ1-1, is DTGVSQNPRHKITKRGQNVTFRCDPISEHNRLYWYRQTLGQGPEFLTYFQNEAQLEKSRLLSDRFSAERPKGSFSTLEIQRTEQGDSAMYLCASSDSTEAFFGQGTRLTVV.

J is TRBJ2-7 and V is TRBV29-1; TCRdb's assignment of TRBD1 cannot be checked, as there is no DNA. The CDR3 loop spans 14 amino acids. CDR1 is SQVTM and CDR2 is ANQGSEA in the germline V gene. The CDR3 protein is CSVRPGQSSYEQYF.

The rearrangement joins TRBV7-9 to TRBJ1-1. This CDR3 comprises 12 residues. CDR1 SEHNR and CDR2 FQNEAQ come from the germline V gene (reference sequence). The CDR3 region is CASSFGFEEAFF.

CDR3 region: CASSGSLATNEKLFF. The chain is built from TRBV2 and TRBJ1-4. The CDR3 extends over 15 amino acids. Germline V gene lookup returns CDR1 SNHLY and CDR2 FYNNEI. The variable domain in full, completed from reference TRBV2 and TRBJ1-4, reads EPEVTQTPSHQVTQMGQEVILRCVPISNHLYFYWYRQILGQKVEFLVSFYNNEISEKSEIFDDQFSVERPDGSNFTLKIRSTKLEDSAMYFCASSGSLATNEKLFFGSGTQLSVL.

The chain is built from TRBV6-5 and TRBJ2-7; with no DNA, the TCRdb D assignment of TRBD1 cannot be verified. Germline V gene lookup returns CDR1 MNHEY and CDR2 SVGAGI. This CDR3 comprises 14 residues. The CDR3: CASTQGSLSGEQYF.

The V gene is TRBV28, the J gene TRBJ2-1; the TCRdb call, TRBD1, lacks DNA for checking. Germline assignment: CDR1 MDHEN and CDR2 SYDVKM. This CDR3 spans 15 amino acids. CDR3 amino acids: CASSFPGQDYNEQFF.

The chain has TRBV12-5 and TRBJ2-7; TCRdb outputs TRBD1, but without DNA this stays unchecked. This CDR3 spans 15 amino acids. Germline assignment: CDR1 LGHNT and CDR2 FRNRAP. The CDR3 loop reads CASGLVPEPTPGQYF.

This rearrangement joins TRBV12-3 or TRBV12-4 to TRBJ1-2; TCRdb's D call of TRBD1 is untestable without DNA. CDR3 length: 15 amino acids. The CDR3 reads CASSLKEGGAYGYTF.

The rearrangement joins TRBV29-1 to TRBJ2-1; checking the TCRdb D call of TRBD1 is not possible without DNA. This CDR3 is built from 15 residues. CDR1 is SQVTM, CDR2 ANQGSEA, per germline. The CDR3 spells CSVQSTLRPGDEQFF.

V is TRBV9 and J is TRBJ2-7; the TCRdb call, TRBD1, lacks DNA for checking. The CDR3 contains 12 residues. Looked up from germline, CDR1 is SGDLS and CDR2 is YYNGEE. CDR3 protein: CASSVGGGEQYF.

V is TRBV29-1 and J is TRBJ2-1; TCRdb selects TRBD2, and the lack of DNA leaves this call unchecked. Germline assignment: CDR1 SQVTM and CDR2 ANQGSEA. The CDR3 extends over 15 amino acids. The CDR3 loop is CSVELRADSYNEQFF.

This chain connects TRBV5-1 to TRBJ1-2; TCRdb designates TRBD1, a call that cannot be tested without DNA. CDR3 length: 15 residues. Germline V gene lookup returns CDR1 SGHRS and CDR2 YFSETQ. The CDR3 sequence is CASSLMGQGLNGYTF.

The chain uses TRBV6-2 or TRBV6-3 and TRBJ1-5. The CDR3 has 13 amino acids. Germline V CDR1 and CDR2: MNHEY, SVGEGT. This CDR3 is CASSYQGDQPQHF.

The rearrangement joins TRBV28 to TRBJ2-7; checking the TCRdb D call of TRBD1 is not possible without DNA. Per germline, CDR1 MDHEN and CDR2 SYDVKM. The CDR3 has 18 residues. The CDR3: CASSTDGGWQGETYEQYF.

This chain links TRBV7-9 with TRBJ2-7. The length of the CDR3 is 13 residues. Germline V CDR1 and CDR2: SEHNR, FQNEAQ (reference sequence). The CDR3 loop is CASSFRGTHEQYF.

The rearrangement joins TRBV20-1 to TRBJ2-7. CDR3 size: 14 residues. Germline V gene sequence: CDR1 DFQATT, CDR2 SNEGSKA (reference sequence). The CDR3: CSARRFIGAYEQYF.

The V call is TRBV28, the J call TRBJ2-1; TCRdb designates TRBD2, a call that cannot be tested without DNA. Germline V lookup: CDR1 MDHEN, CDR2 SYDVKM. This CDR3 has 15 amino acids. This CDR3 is CASSFRGIRSNEQFF.

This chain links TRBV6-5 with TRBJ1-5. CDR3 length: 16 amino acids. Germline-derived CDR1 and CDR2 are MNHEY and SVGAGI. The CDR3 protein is CASSYPTMRSNQPQHF.